This TCR beta chain is drawn from a study of Ad26.COV2.S vaccination and SARS-CoV-2 variants. Notes on the study in general: It was vaccine recipients, not placebo recipients, who had the higher spike-specific TCR breadth. Possibly, TCR breadth and depth analyses underestimated total T cell responses.

Treatment denoted: some 20 received Ad26.COV2.S at low or high dose, single or two shots; roughly 5 received placebo; per-sample allocation not given. The study sampled participants on day 63 after the first vaccine or placebo injection. Participants' vaccine, an Ad26 vector, delivered Wuhan-strain SARS-CoV-2 spike. With regard to this clone: Its matching antigen is unknown.

The ends were cut back, 3 bases at V and 4 bases at J, with 13 bases in the middle. This CDR3 has 14 residues. CDR1 is DFQATT and CDR2 is SNEGSKA in the germline V gene (reference sequence). Data came from immunoSEQ multiplex PCR; TCRdb stores just in-frame clones and leaves some out. The sample contains about 350,000 clones, 75% to 90% of which appear only once. J is TRBJ1-5 and V is TRBV20-1; tentative D call: TRBD1 (6 bases). The clonotype was recovered from a person aged 18-60 years who received the Ad26.COV2.S COVID-19 vaccine or a placebo. The sequencing used peripheral blood, collected in a trial of Ad26.COV2.S vaccine versus placebo. Written as DNA, the CDR3 is TGCAGTGCTAGTTCCGGGACAAATAATCAGCCCCAGCATTTT. Protein sequence: CSASSGTNNQPQHF.